These 3 T cell receptor beta chains were sequenced from one sample in a study of blood T cell repertoires in COVID-19. Clones were sequenced by immunoSEQ multiplex PCR, and TCRdb holds only the in-frame ones, with some missing. This table holds about 190,000 clones, 80% to 90% found once. The sample was peripheral blood. Receptors originate from a woman in her 70s with active or convalescent COVID-19.

J is TRBJ1-1 and V is TRBV20-1, with D unclear. Germline V gives CDR1 DFQATT, CDR2 SNEGSKA (reference sequence). CDR3 length equals 11 residues. Trimming stripped 6 bases from V and 1 base from J, with 6 bases between. The CDR3 loop reads CSAVKNTEAFF. DNA of the CDR3: TGCAGTGCCGTTAAGAACACTGAAGCTTTCTTT.

J is TRBJ2-2 and V is TRBV7-9; 14 nucleotides line up with TRBD2. Germline assignment: CDR1 SEHNR and CDR2 FQNEAQ (reference sequence). The CDR3 is made up of 17 amino acids. V dropped 6 bases and J dropped 5; count of bases not matched to a gene: 8. This CDR3 is CASSSPGLAGATGELFF. CDR3 DNA: TGTGCCAGCAGTTCGCCGGGACTAGCGGGAGCGACCGGGGAGCTGTTTTTT.

This rearrangement joins TRBV29-1 to TRBJ1-1; TRBD1 is a possible D gene (5 bases). The CDR3 covers 15 residues. The ends were cut back, 7 bases at V and 0 bases at J, with 18 bases in the middle. Germline V gene data show CDR1 as SQVTM and CDR2 as ANQGSEA. The CDR3 is CSAQGMELVNTEAFF. CDR3 nucleotide sequence: TGCAGCGCCCAGGGAATGGAGCTGGTGAACACTGAAGCTTTCTTT.